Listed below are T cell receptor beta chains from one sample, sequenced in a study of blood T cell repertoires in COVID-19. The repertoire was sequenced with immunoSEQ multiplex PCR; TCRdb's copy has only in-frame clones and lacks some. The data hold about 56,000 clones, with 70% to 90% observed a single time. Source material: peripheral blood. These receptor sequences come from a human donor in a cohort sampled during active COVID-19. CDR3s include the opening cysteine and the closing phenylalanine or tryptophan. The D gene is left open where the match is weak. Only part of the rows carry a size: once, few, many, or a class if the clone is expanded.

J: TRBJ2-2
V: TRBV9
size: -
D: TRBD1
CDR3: CASSVTGVAGELFF
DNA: TGTGCCAGCAGCGTGACAGGGGTAGCCGGGGAGCTGTTTTTT

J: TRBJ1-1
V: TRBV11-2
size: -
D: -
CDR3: CASSRGLGNTEAFF
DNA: TGTGCCAGCAGCCGTGGACTGGGAAACACTGAAGCTTTCTTT

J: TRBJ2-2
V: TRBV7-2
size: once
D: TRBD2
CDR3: CASSPEGGPGELFF
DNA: TGTGCCAGCAGCCCCGAGGGAGGGCCCGGGGAGCTGTTTTTT

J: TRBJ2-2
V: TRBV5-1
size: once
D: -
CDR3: CASSILDHTGELFF
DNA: TGCGCCAGCAGCATACTAGACCACACCGGGGAGCTGTTTTTT

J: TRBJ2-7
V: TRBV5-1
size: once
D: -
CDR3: CASSLAPPGSGTYEQYF
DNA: TGCGCCAGCAGCTTGGCCCCTCCGGGATCTGGAACCTACGAGCAGTACTTC

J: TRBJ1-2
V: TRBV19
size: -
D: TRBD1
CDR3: CASSYGQGYGYTF
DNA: TGTGCCAGTAGCTACGGACAGGGGTATGGCTACACCTTC

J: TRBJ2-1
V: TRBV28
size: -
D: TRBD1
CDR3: CASRPDRVVFKQFF
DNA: TGTGCCAGCAGGCCGGACAGGGTGGTGTTCAAGCAGTTCTTC

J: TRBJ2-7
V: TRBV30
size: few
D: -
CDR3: CAWSRDPRVEQYF
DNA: TGTGCCTGGTCCCGCGACCCCCGGGTTGAGCAGTACTTC

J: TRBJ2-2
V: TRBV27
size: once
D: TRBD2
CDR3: CASNPSSGGAQRELFF
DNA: TGTGCCAGCAACCCGTCTAGCGGGGGGGCTCAAAGGGAGCTGTTTTTT

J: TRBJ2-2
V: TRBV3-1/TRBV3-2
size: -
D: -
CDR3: CASSHYSDTNTGELFF
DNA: TGTGCCAGCAGCCATTATTCAGATACGAACACCGGGGAGCTGTTTTTT

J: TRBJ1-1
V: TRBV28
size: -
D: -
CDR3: CASRGGGAMNTEAFF
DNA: TGTGCCAGCCGTGGGGGGGGCGCCATGAACACTGAAGCTTTCTTT

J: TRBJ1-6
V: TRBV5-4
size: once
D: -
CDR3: CASSTGSSYNSPLHF
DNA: TGTGCCAGTTCAACAGGGAGCTCCTATAATTCACCCCTCCACTTT

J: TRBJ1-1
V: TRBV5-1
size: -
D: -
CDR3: CASSSYAREGDTEAFF
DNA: TGCGCCAGCAGCTCCTATGCCAGGGAGGGGGACACTGAAGCTTTCTTT

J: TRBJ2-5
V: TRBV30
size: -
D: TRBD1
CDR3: CAWDGQGATKTQYF
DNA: TGTGCCTGGGATGGACAGGGGGCAACGAAGACCCAGTACTTC

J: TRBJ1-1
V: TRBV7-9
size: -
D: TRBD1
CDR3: CASSLGDRGGNTEAFF
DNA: TGTGCCAGCAGCTTAGGGGACAGGGGTGGGAACACTGAAGCTTTCTTT

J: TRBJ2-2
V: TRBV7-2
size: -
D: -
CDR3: CASSLEFPFGGGELFF
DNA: TGTGCCAGCAGCTTAGAGTTCCCATTCGGAGGCGGGGAGCTGTTTTTT

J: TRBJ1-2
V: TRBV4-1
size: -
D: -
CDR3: CASSQDPRSGYTF
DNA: TGCGCCAGCAGCCAAGATCCCCGTAGTGGCTACACCTTC

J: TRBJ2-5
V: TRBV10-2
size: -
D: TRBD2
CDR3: CASSDPLAAPRRETQYF
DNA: TGCGCCAGCAGTGATCCACTAGCGGCGCCACGAAGGGAGACCCAGTACTTC

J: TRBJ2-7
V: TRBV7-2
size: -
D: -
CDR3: CASSRSSYEQYF
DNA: TGTGCCAGCAGCCGCAGCTCCTACGAGCAGTACTTC

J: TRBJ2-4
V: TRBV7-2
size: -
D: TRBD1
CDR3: CASSPTSGTGRNIQYF
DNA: TGTGCCAGCAGCCCCACCTCCGGGACAGGGAGGAACATTCAGTACTTC

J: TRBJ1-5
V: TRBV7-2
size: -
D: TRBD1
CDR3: CASSRGQGRDQPQHF
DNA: TGTGCCAGCAGCCGTGGACAGGGGCGGGATCAGCCCCAGCATTTT

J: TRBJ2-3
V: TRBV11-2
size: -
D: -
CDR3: CASSFFTGMVTDTQYF
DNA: TGTGCCAGCAGCTTCTTTACGGGAATGGTCACAGATACGCAGTATTTT

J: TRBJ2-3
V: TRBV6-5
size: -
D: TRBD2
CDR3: CASRGLAGGQDTQYF
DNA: TGTGCCAGCAGAGGACTAGCGGGGGGCCAAGATACGCAGTATTTT

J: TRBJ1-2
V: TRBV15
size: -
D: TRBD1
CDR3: CATSRDGQGGFYGYTF
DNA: TGTGCCACCAGCAGAGACGGACAGGGGGGCTTCTATGGCTACACCTTC

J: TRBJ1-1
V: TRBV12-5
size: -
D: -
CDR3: CASGLEHEAFF
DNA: TGTGCTAGTGGTTTGGAACATGAAGCTTTCTTT

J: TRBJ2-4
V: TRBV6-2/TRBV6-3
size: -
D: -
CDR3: CASSERVAKNIQYF
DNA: TGTGCCAGCAGTGAGCGGGTGGCCAAAAACATTCAGTACTTC

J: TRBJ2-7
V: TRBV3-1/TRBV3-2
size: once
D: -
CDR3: CASSQARGGEQYF
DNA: TGTGCCAGCAGCCAAGCAAGGGGAGGCGAGCAGTACTTC

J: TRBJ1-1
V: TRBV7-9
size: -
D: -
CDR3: CASSLGQQNTEAFF
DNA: TGTGCCAGCAGCTTAGGACAGCAGAACACTGAAGCTTTCTTT